This T cell receptor (beta chain) was captured by sequencing in a study of T cell repertoires in cytomegalovirus infection. Study conclusions and caveats: Of the TCR beta families, the public ones yielded a cumulative frequency that identified carriers of CMV plus the relevant HLA.

TCRdb called the reads again in MiXCR, with one record for every CDR3 protein. The sample yields roughly 920,000 distinct CDR3 sequences, 31% seen once. Germline V gene data show CDR1 as MNHEY and CDR2 as SVGEGT. The CDR3 is made up of 15 amino acids. The ends were cut back, 6 bases at V and 5 bases at J, with 19 bases in the middle. As concerns this clonotype: Its antigen is undetermined. It may be a read error: a sequence one base away is much more abundant.

This chain uses TRBV6-2 or TRBV6-3 with TRBJ1-1; D call uncertain. This sequence originates from a human donor in good health (CMV status not recorded). Some clones in this sample may be carry-over from other donors' samples. Sample: cultured CD8+ T cells from PBMCs, taken from culture after CMV antigen stimulation. Here the CDR3 DNA reads TGTGCCAGCAGGCCTACCTCCCGGACTGATACTGAAGCTTTCTTT. Its protein product is CASRPTSRTDTEAFF.